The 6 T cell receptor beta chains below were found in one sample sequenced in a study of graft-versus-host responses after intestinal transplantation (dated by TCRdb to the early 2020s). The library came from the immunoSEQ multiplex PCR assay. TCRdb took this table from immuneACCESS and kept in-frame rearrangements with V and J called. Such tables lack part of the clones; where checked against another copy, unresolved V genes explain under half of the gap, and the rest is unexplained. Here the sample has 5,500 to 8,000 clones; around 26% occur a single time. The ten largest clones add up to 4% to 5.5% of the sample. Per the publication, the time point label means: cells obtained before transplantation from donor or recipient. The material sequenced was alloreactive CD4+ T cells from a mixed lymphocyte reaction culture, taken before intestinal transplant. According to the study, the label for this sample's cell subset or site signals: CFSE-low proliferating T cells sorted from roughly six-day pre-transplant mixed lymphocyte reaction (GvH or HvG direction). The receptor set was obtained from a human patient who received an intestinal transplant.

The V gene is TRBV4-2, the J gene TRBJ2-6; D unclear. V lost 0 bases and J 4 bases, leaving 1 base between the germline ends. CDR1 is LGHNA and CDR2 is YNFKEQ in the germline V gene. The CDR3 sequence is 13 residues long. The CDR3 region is CASSQEGANVLTF. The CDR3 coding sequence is TGTGCCAGCAGCCAAGAGGGGGCCAACGTCCTGACTTTC.

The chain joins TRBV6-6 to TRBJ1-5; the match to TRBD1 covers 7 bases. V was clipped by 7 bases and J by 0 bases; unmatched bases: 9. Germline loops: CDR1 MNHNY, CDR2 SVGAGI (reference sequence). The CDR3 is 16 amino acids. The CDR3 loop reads CASKRRTGDSNQPQHF. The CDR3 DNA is TGTGCCAGCAAGCGGAGGACAGGAGATAGCAATCAGCCCCAGCATTTT.

The CDR3 coding sequence is TGCAGCGTTGATGGACAGGGCACAGATACGCAGTATTTT. Translating gives CSVDGQGTDTQYF. The V gene is TRBV29-1, the J gene TRBJ2-3; 7 bases are shared with TRBD1. CDR1 is SQVTM and CDR2 is ANQGSEA in the germline V gene. This CDR3 spans 13 amino acids. J was trimmed by 1 base and V by 3 bases; bases with no gene match: 1.

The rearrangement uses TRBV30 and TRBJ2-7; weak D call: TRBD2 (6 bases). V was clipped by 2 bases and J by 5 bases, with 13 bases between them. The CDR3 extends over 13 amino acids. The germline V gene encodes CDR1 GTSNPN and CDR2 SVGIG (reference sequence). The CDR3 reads CAWSREAVNEQYF. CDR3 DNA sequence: TGTGCCTGGAGTAGGGAGGCGGTAAACGAGCAGTACTTC.

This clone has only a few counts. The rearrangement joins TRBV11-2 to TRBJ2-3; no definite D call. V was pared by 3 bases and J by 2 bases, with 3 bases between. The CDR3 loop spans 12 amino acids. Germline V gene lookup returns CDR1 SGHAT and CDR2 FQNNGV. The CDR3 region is CASSFNTDTQYF. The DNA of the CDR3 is TGTGCCAGCAGCTTCAACACAGATACGCAGTATTTT.

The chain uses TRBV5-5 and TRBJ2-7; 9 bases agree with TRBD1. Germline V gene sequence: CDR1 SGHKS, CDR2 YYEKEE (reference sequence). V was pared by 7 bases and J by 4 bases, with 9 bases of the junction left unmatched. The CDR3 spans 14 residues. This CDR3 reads CASGPRQGVYEQYF. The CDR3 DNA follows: TGTGCCAGCGGACCTCGACAGGGGGTTTACGAGCAGTACTTC.